This record looks at one T cell receptor beta chain sequence and its context. This clone was counted between two and nine times. Its antigen target is currently unknown. Per-base qualities were not stored, and no clone one base away is much larger. Receptor amplification or capture employed the immunoSEQ multiplex PCR assay. TCR beta CDR3 sequencing was performed on DNA from the cultured, isolated CD4+ T cells. Per the source publication's procedure: The analysis removed non-productive TCR sequences, trimmed reads to the CDR3 region, and retained only CDR3s that were 7 or more amino acids long. Antigen-specific clonotypes were identified using the MANAFEST web app by comparison of expansion in peptide wells against reference cultures. For clones to be considered positive, expansion at FDR<0.05 versus reference and all other wells, an odds ratio above 5, and a frequency above 0.1% in two replicate wells were required. A clonotype was called cross-reactive if it was significantly expanded both in SARS-CoV-2 spike wells and in at least one common cold coronavirus spike condition. Using the stringdist R package, CDR3 similarity was measured by Levenshtein distance, and unrooted trees were constructed with ape in R 3.6.1. The source is immuneACCESS, and TCRdb retained only in-frame sequences with V and J called. Part of the clones is not carried over; for the studies checked, unresolved V genes explain less than half of this, and the remainder is unexplained. That table gives V, J and clone size, and the DNA gave D and trimming. Counted in this sample were about 70,000 clones; around 72% of them appeared once. Clones ranked in the top ten supply over 4.5% of the sample.

In the ViraFEST assay, PBMC were stimulated with viral peptide pools, and antigen-specific CD4+ T cell clonotypes were then identified by expansion using TCR sequencing. After less than 13 days of culture, CD4+ T cells were isolated with the EasySep CD4+ T cell isolation kit. Convalescent patients had PCR-confirmed SARS-CoV-2 infection between March and December 2020, before Alpha, Beta and Delta variants emerged in the United States. Some 2.2 million PBMC per well were cultured in IMDM with about 5.1% human AB serum, 7.5 to 10 IU/ml IL-2 and gentamicin, plus 10 ug/ml peptides. For the negative control culture condition, an HIV-1 Nef peptide pool was used. On days 3 and 7, half of the culture medium was replaced with fresh IL-2-containing medium. Unless noted otherwise, every peptide stimulation condition was grown in triplicate wells. Using Ficoll-Paque Plus gradient centrifugation, PBMC were separated from whole blood and then either used fresh or cryopreserved at -140C. The QIAamp micro DNA kit was used to extract genomic DNA from the cultured CD4+ T cells.

Taken from the germline V gene, the CDR1 and CDR2 loops are SGHTA and FQGNSA. From the cysteine through the phenylalanine, the CDR3 covers 14 amino acids. CDR3 DNA only is kept here, 42 bases in frame from base 1. V is cut by 5 bases and J by 5 bases, and the space between the germline ends is 12 bases. The data derive from a study of vaccination effects on CD4 cells after COVID-19 (dated by TCRdb to 2021 to 2024). For the wider study: Participants received two doses of either the BNT162b2 or the mRNA-1273 mRNA SARS-CoV-2 vaccine. Pre-vaccine samples were collected from two convalescent patients 16 days and one week before the first dose, corresponding to 142 and 148 days after COVID-19 diagnosis. In both COVID-19 convalescent patients and infection-naive vaccine recipients, the study compared SARS-CoV-2 spike-specific CD4+ TCR repertoires from before mRNA vaccination with those from after it. The full study included some 10 COVID-19 convalescent patients and a handful of SARS-CoV-2-naive healthy vaccine recipients. The Oncomine TCR Beta short-read assay on an Illumina iSeq 100 was used to sequence cultures from other donors in the study. Overall results and qualifications from the work: At late post-vaccination timepoints, both infection-induced and vaccine-induced clones showed marked clonal contraction, consistent with waning T cell responses. Only a small number of convalescent patients were included, and no early post-infection timepoints were available, which limited the study. For convalescent patients, new clones induced by the vaccine made up most of the post-vaccine spike-reactive repertoire, and these new clones were largely distinct from the clones induced by infection.

This clonotype originated in a human donor who had a prior SARS-CoV-2 infection. The source material was CD4+ T cells from PBMCs cultured with HIV peptides, sampled before COVID-19 vaccination. The cell subset or site label corresponds to: HIV-1 Nef peptide pool negative control/reference culture. Rearrangement joined TRBV7-2 to TRBJ1-4; matching of 6 bases hints at TRBD1 as the D gene. The nucleotides read TGTGCCAGCAGCCTTACAGGGATAAATGAAAAACTGTTTTTT. The resulting protein is CASSLTGINEKLFF.